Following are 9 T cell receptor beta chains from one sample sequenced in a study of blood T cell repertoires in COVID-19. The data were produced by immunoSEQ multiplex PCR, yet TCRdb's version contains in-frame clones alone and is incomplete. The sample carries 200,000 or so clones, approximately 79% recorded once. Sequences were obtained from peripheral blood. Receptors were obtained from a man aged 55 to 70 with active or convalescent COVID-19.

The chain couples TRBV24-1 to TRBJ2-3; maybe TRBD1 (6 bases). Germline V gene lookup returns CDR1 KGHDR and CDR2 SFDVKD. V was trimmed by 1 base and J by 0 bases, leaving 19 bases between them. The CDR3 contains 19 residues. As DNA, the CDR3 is TGTGCCACCAGTGATTTAGGGAAGGACAGCCAGTCTAGCACAGATACGCAGTATTTT. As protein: CATSDLGKDSQSSTDTQYF.

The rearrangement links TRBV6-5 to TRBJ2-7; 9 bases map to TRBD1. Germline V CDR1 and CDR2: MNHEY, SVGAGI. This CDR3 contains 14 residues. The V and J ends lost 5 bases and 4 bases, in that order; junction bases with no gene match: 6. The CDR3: CASSPGQGRYEQYF. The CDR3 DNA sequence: TGTGCCAGCAGTCCAGGACAGGGGAGGTACGAGCAGTACTTC.

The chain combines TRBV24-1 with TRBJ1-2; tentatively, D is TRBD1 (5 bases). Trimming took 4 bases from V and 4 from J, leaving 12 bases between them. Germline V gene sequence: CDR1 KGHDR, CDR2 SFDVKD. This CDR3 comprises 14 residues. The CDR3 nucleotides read TGTGCCACCAGTGAGGCGGGGGGTGCCTATGGCTACACCTTC. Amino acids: CATSEAGGAYGYTF.

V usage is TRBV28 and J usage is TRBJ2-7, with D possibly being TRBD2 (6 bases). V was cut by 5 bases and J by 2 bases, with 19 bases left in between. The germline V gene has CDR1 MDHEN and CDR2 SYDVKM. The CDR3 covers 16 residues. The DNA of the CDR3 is TGTGCCAGCAGTCCTCCCAGCTTTAGCGGTACCTACGAGCAGTACTTC. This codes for CASSPPSFSGTYEQYF.

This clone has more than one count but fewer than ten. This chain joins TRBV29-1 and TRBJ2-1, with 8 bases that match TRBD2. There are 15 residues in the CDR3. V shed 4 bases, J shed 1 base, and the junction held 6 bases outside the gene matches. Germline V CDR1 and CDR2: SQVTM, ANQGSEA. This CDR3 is CSVAPGGMSYNEQFF. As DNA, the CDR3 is TGCAGCGTTGCCCCGGGGGGGATGTCCTACAATGAGCAGTTCTTC.

The CDR3 reads CASSYTGDFYQPQHF. CDR3 nucleotide sequence: TGTGCCAGCAGTTACACAGGGGACTTTTACCAGCCCCAGCATTTT. The genes are TRBV6-2 or TRBV6-3 and TRBJ1-5; 7 nucleotides line up with TRBD1. Germline lookup yields CDR1 MNHEY and CDR2 SVGEGT. The CDR3 has 15 amino acids. Trimming cost V 2 bases and J 7 bases; bases outside gene matches: 8.

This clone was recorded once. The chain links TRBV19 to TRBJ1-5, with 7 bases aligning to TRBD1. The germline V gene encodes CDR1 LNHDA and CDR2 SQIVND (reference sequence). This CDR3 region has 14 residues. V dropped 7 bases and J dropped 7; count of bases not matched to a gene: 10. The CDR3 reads CASNRQGTSQPQHF. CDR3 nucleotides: TGTGCCAGTAACCGACAGGGTACCTCCCAGCCCCAGCATTTT.

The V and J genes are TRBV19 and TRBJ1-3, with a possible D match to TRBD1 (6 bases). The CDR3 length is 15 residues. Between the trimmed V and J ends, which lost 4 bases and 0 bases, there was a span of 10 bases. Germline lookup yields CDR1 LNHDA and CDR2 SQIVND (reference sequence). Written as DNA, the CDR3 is TGTGCCAGTAGTACCTCAGGGGTCTCTGGAAACACCATATATTTT. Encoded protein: CASSTSGVSGNTIYF. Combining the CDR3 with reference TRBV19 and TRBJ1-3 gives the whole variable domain DGGITQSPKYLFRKEGQNVTLSCEQNLNHDAMYWYRQDPGQGLRLIYYSQIVNDFQKGDIAEGYSVSREKKESFPLTVTSAQKNPTAFYLCASSTSGVSGNTIYFGEGSWLTVV.

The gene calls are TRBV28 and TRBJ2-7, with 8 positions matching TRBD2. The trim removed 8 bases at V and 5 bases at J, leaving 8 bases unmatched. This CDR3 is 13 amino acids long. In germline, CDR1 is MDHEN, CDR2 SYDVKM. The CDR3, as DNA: TGTGCCAGCCGCCACGGGAGGGTCCACGAGCAGTACTTC. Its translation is CASRHGRVHEQYF.